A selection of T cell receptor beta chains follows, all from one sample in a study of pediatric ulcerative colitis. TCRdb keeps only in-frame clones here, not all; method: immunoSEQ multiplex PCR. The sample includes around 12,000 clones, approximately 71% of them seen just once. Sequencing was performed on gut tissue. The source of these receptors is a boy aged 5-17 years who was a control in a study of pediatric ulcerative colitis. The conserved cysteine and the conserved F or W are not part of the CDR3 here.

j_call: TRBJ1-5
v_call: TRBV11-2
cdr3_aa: ASSEQGVGNQPQH

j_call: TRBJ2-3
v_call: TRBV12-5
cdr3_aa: ASGPPAEPDTQY

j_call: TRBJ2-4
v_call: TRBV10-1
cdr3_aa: ASSESNSAKNIQY

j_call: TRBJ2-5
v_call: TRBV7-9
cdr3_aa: ASSLWQGAGETQY

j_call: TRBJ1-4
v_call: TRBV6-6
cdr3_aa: ASSYRVTNEKLF

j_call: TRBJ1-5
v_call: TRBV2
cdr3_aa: ASSVISRPQAQH

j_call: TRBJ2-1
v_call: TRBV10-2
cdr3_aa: ASSELAGAGEQF

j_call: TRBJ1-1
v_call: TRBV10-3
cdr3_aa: AISERERGRWNTEAF

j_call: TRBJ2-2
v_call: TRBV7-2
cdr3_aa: ASSLVAVGHTGELF

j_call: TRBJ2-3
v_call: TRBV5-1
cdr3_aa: ASSLGGGEIDTQY

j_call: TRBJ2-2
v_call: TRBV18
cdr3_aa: ASSPPNRNTGELF

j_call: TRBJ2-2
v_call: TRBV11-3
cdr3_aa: ASSSLAGGYTGELF

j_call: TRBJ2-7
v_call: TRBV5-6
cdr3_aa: ASSLAHSGAEQY

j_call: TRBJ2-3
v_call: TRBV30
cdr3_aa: AWSVGSAADTQY

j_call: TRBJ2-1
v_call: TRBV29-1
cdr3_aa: SVAGRGGYNEQF

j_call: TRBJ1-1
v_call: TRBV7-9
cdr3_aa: ASSVNKNTEAF

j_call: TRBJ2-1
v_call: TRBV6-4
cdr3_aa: ASSSGDPYNEQF

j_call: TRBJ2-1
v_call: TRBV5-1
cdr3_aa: ASMGINNEQF

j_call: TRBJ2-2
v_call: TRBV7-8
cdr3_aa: ASSFTRTSGDTGELF

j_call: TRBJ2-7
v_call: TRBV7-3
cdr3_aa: ASSLGTTYEQY

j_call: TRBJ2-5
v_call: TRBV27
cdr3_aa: ASSPDRVTETQY

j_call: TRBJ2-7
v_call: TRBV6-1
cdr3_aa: ASTEERYEQY

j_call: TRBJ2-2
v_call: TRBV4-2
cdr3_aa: ASSQEVGDTGELF

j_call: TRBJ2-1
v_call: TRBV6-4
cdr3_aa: ASSDLGSGRYYNEQF

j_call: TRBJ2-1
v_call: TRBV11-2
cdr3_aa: ASSRLQTSGSYNEQF

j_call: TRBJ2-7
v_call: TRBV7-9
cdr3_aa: ASSFSRAYEQY

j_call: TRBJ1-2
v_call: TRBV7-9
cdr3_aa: ASSLPGTAQLNYGYT

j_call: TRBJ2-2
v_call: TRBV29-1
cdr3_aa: SVGTGGNTGELF

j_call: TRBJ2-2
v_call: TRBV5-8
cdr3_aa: ASSWASGTGELF

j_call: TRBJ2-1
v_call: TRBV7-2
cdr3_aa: ASSGRVAGDGEQF

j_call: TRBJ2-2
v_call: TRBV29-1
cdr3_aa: SADGTSGELF

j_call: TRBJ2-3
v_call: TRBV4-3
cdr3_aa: ASSPSGDGTDTQY

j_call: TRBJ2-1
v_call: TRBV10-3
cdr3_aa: AISFTGYNEQF

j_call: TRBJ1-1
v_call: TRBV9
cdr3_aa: ASSADHEAF

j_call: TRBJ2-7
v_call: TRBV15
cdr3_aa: ATSRDNRGIYEQY

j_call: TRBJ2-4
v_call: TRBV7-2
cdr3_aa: ASRSEAGTGRETKNIQY

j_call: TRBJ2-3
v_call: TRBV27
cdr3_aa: ASSLGSGPDTQY

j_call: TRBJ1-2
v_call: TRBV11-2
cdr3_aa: ASSLEGYGYT

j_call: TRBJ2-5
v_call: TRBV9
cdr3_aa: ASSPELAGAGETQY

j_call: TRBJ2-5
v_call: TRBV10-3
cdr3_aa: AIRGQGPFETQY

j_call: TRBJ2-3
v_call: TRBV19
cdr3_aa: ASSISGLAGSADTQY

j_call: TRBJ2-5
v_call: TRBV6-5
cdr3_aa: ASSLTGGETQY

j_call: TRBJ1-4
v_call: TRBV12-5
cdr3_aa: ASGLETGIYEKLF

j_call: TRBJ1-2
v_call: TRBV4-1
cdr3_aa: ASSQEMEAYGYT

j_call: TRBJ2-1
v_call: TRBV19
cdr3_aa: ASSIAAELSYNEQF

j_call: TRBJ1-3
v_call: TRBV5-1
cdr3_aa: ASSPGTNAGNTIY

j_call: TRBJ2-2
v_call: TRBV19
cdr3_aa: ASSSGTLFTGELF

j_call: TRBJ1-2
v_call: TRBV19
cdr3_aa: ASTQARDRAFYGYT

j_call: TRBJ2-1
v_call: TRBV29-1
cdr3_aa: SVDSSGTYNEQF

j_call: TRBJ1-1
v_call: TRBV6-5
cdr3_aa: ASSYSSPGGFTEAF

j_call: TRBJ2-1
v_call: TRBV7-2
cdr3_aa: ASSPRQGHGIEQF

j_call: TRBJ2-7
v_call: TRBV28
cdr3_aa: ASRRAGLNYEQY

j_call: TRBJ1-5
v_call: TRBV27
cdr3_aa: ASSFRDQPQH

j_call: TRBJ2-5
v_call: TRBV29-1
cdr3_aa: SASTSGSGETQY

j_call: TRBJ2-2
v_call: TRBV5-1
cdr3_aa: ASSLELAGVDGELF

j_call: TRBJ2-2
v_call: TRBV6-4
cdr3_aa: ASRIQGGPNTGELF

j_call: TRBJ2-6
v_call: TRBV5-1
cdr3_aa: ASSPTPGAGANVLT

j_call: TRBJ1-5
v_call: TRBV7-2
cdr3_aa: ASSLDLNQPQH

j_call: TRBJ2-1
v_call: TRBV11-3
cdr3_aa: ASSSLDRGITYNNEQF